This T cell receptor (beta chain) is drawn from a study of T cell changes during pregnancy in multiple sclerosis (dated 2019 in TCRdb). For the wider study: The study examined how the T cell repertoire changed over the course of pregnancy in women with multiple sclerosis.

Library preparation used the immunoSEQ multiplex PCR assay. TCRdb retrieved this table from immuneACCESS and kept in-frame rearrangements only. Not all clones are present; in checked studies, unresolved V genes account for under half, and no reason is known for the remainder. A total of 35,000 or so clones appear in this sample, roughly 87% of them only once. The top ten clonotypes cover 0.78% of the sample. This clone was picked up one time. Its specific antigen is unknown. No qualities accompany the bases; no much larger clone lies one base away. The germline V gene gives CDR1 as SGHTA and CDR2 as FQGNSA. V is cut back by 1 base and J by 4 bases, with 3 bases in the junction unmatched. The CDR3 measures 15 amino acids from cysteine to phenylalanine. The only DNA kept is the CDR3, 45 bases in frame from the first base.

This clonotype originated in a female donor in good health, enrolled as a control in a pregnancy study. Sequencing used CD4+ T cells from peripheral blood mononuclear cells, obtained after pregnancy. This receptor chain uses TRBV7-2 and TRBJ1-2; TRBD1 agrees with 10 junctional bases. The bases are TGTGCCAGCAGCTTAGGTGGGACAGGGGTCTATGGCTACACCTTC. This translates into CASSLGGTGVYGYTF.